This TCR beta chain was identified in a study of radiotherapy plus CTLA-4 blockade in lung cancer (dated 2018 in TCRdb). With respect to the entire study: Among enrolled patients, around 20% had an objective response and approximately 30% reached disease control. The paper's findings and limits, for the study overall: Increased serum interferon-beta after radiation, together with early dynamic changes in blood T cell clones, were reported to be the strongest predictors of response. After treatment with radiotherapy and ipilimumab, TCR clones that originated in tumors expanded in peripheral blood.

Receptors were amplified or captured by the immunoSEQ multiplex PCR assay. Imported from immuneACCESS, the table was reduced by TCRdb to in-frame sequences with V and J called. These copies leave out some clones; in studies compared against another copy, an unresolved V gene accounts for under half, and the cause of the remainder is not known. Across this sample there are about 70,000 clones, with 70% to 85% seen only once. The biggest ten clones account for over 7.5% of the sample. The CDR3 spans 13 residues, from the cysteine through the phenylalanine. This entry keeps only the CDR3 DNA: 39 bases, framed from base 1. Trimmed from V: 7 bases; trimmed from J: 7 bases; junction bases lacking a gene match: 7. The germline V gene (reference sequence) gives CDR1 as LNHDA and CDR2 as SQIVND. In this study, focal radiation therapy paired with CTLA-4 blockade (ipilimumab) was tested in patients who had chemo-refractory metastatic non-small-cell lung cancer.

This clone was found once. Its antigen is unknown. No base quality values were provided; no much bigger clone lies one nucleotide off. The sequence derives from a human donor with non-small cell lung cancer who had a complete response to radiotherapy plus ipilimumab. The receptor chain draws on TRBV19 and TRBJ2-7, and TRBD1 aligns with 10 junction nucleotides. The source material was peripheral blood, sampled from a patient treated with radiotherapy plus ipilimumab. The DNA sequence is TGTGCCAGTAATCTCGGGACAGGGGATGAGCAGTACTTC. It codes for CASNLGTGDEQYF.